A selection of T cell receptor beta chains follows, all from one sample in a study of PD-1 blockade in classical Hodgkin lymphoma. The data were produced by immunoSEQ multiplex PCR, yet TCRdb's version contains in-frame clones alone and is incomplete. This sample carries about 12,000 clones, 84% of them seen once, and the ten largest clones take around 42%. Source: CD8+ T cells from blood, taken at baseline. Every receptor here comes from a human donor with classical Hodgkin lymphoma. Both conserved end residues are part of each CDR3. A D gene is named only where the DNA matches it firmly. For some rows the clone size is stated as once, few or many, or as a class when expanded; others skip it.

CDR3 protein,CDR3 DNA,clone size,CDR3 length,D gene,V gene,J gene
CASSHALRTLSEQYF,TGCGCCAGCAGCCACGCTCTTAGGACGTTGAGCGAGCAGTACTTC,NA,15,NA,TRBV4-3,TRBJ2-7
CASSPSGSGYEQYF,TGTGCCAGCAGCCCCAGCGGGAGTGGGTACGAGCAGTACTTC,NA,14,TRBD2,TRBV13,TRBJ2-7
CASSEQGAGYTEAFF,TGTGCCAGTAGCGAACAGGGGGCCGGTTACACTGAAGCTTTCTTT,NA,15,TRBD1,TRBV19,TRBJ1-1
CASSMHVGGVTEAFF,TGTGCCAGTAGTATGCACGTAGGGGGCGTCACTGAAGCTTTCTTT,NA,15,TRBD1,TRBV19,TRBJ1-1
CASSLTGSGNTIYF,TGTGCCAGCAGTTTAACAGGGTCTGGAAACACCATATATTTT,NA,14,NA,TRBV28,TRBJ1-3
CASSELSDWTEQEKQYF,TGTGCCAGCAGTGAATTATCAGACTGGACAGAGCAAGAGAAGCAGTACTTC,NA,17,NA,TRBV2,TRBJ2-5
CASSFRGTVNTGELFF,TGTGCCAGCAGCTTCCGTGGGACAGTCAACACCGGGGAGCTGTTTTTT,NA,16,TRBD1,TRBV7-6,TRBJ2-2
CASSLNQGITEAFF,TGTGCCAGCAGTCTCAACCAGGGAATCACTGAAGCTTTCTTT,NA,14,NA,TRBV27,TRBJ1-1
CASSLPGQGGDEQFF,TGTGCCAGCAGTTTGCCGGGACAGGGTGGGGATGAGCAGTTCTTC,NA,15,TRBD1,TRBV6-6,TRBJ2-1
CASSPLDYYNEQFF,TGTGCCAGTAGCCCTCTCGATTACTACAATGAGCAGTTCTTC,NA,14,NA,TRBV19,TRBJ2-1
CASSQTNTGELFF,TGCGCCAGCAGCCAAACCAACACCGGGGAGCTGTTTTTT,NA,13,NA,TRBV4-1,TRBJ2-2
CASSRNGWSSTDTQYF,TGTGCCAGCAGCCGAAACGGCTGGTCTAGCACAGATACGCAGTATTTT,NA,16,NA,TRBV2,TRBJ2-3
CASSFGSGSSYEQYF,TGTGCCAGCAGCTTTGGGAGTGGGAGTTCCTACGAGCAGTACTTC,NA,15,NA,TRBV7-8,TRBJ2-7
CASSSGPVETQYF,TGTGCCAGCAGCTCGGGCCCGGTGGAGACCCAGTACTTC,NA,13,NA,TRBV5-4,TRBJ2-5
CASSGDSGKTYEQYF,TGTGCCAGCAGCGGGGATAGCGGGAAAACCTACGAGCAGTACTTC,NA,15,TRBD2,TRBV7-9,TRBJ2-7
CASSLGWESYEQYF,TGTGCCAGCAGTCTAGGCTGGGAGTCCTACGAGCAGTACTTC,NA,14,NA,TRBV27,TRBJ2-7
CAWADGLVDEQYF,TGTGCCTGGGCAGACGGGCTTGTAGACGAGCAGTACTTC,NA,13,NA,TRBV30,TRBJ2-7
CASSIAGGPVIEQFF,TGTGCCAGTAGCATAGCGGGAGGGCCTGTAATTGAGCAGTTCTTC,NA,15,TRBD2,TRBV19,TRBJ2-1
CASSQVFGGSSSYEQYF,TGTGCCAGCAGCCAAGTTTTTGGCGGGTCCAGCTCCTACGAGCAGTACTTC,NA,17,NA,TRBV7-8,TRBJ2-7
CASSQSPTGTYEQYF,TGCGCCAGCAGCCAATCACCGACTGGTACCTACGAGCAGTACTTC,NA,15,NA,TRBV4-1,TRBJ2-7
CASSLAPYNQPQHF,TGTGCCAGCAGCTTAGCGCCCTACAATCAGCCCCAGCATTTT,few,14,NA,TRBV11-2,TRBJ1-5
CASSLGLAGVFGNEQFF,TGTGCCAGCAGCCTAGGACTAGCGGGAGTCTTCGGCAATGAGCAGTTCTTC,once,17,TRBD2,TRBV5-5,TRBJ2-1
CASSSTGVGQPQHF,TGTGCCAGCAGTTCGACAGGGGTGGGGCAGCCCCAGCATTTT,NA,14,TRBD1,TRBV27,TRBJ1-5
CASSQSDRDGRTEAFF,TGTGCCAGCAGCCAAAGCGACAGGGACGGTCGCACTGAAGCTTTCTTT,NA,16,TRBD1,TRBV4-2,TRBJ1-1
CASSLKASRYNEQFF,TGTGCTAGCAGCTTAAAAGCTTCCCGGTACAATGAGCAGTTCTTC,NA,15,NA,TRBV7-7,TRBJ2-1
CAWSIGSSTEAFF,TGTGCCTGGAGTATAGGGAGTTCAACTGAAGCTTTCTTT,NA,13,NA,TRBV30,TRBJ1-1
CASSLTSYNGYTF,TGCGCCAGCAGCCTGACCAGCTACAATGGCTACACCTTC,NA,13,NA,TRBV4-3,TRBJ1-2
CASSLVRAGGPDTQYF,TGTGCCAGCAGCTTAGTTAGGGCGGGAGGCCCAGATACGCAGTATTTT,NA,16,TRBD2,TRBV7-8,TRBJ2-3
CAITEVEGLAGASEQYF,TGTGCCATCACTGAAGTTGAGGGACTAGCGGGAGCCTCCGAGCAGTACTTC,NA,17,TRBD2,TRBV10-3,TRBJ2-7
CASSLVFGDEQYF,TGTGCCAGCAGCTTAGTTTTCGGGGACGAGCAGTACTTC,NA,13,NA,TRBV7-1,TRBJ2-7
CASSPGLAGGREQYF,TGTGCCAGCAGCCCGGGACTAGCGGGAGGAAGAGAGCAGTACTTC,once,15,TRBD2,TRBV5-4,TRBJ2-7
CASSPSGREGEQFF,TGTGCCAGCAGCCCCAGCGGGAGGGAAGGTGAGCAGTTCTTC,once,14,TRBD2,TRBV7-9,TRBJ2-1
CASSSLAGNTDTQYF,TGTGCCAGCAGTTCCCTAGCGGGTAACACAGATACGCAGTATTTT,once,15,TRBD2,TRBV27,TRBJ2-3
CATSRATQPQHF,TGTGCCACCAGCAGAGCCACTCAGCCCCAGCATTTT,NA,12,NA,TRBV15,TRBJ1-5
CAWSAGTGGESPLHF,TGTGCCTGGAGTGCCGGGACAGGGGGCGAATCACCCCTCCACTTT,NA,15,TRBD1,TRBV30,TRBJ1-6
CASSFEAHYEQYF,TGTGCCAGCAGCTTCGAGGCCCACTACGAGCAGTACTTC,NA,13,NA,TRBV7-9,TRBJ2-7
CASSWDGVRIGLAGPYNEQFF,TGTGCCAGCAGCTGGGATGGGGTGAGAATTGGACTAGCGGGTCCCTACAATGAGCAGTTCTTC,NA,21,TRBD2,TRBV28,TRBJ2-1
CASSLFAPESREGYPSNTGELFF,TGTGCCAGCAGTTTATTCGCACCGGAGTCGCGGGAGGGATACCCCTCGAACACCGGGGAGCTGTTTTTT,NA,23,TRBD2,TRBV28,TRBJ2-2
CASSGAAGNYPQYF,TGTGCCAGCAGTGGAGCAGCGGGAAACTATCCGCAGTATTTT,NA,14,TRBD2,TRBV27,TRBJ2-3
CASSYGRNTEAFF,TGTGCCAGCAGTTACGGCAGGAACACTGAAGCTTTCTTT,NA,13,NA,TRBV6-5,TRBJ1-1
CASSAGGKITNEKLFF,TGTGCCAGCAGCGCCGGGGGGAAGATCACTAATGAAAAACTGTTTTTT,NA,16,NA,TRBV7-8,TRBJ1-4
CSVEDSNYGYTF,TGCAGCGTTGAAGACAGTAACTATGGCTACACCTTC,NA,12,NA,TRBV29-1,TRBJ1-2
CASSLEAMGNYEQYF,TGTGCCAGCAGCTTGGAGGCGATGGGTAACTACGAGCAGTACTTC,NA,15,NA,TRBV5-6,TRBJ2-7
CAWSVPNTEAFF,TGTGCCTGGAGTGTACCGAACACTGAAGCTTTCTTT,NA,12,NA,TRBV30,TRBJ1-1
CASSMRGGDTEAFF,TGTGCCAGTAGTATGAGGGGGGGGGACACTGAAGCTTTCTTT,NA,14,NA,TRBV19,TRBJ1-1
CAWMGSYEQYF,TGTGCCTGGATGGGGTCTTACGAGCAGTACTTC,NA,11,NA,TRBV30,TRBJ2-7
CASSTLEASYEQYF,TGTGCCAGCAGTACTCTTGAGGCTTCCTACGAGCAGTACTTC,NA,14,NA,TRBV6-1,TRBJ2-7
CASSQRDRTRNNEQFF,TGTGCCAGCAGCCAACGGGACAGGACCAGAAACAATGAGCAGTTCTTC,once,16,TRBD1,TRBV7-9,TRBJ2-1
CAWTALTRTGELFF,TGTGCCTGGACCGCACTCACCAGGACCGGGGAGCTGTTTTTT,NA,14,NA,TRBV30,TRBJ2-2
CASSEWGQSNTGELFF,TGTGCCAGCAGTGAATGGGGCCAATCGAACACCGGGGAGCTGTTTTTT,NA,16,NA,TRBV25-1,TRBJ2-2
CASSPSGDSGYTF,TGTGCCAGCAGCCCGAGCGGGGACTCGGGCTACACCTTC,NA,13,NA,TRBV14,TRBJ1-2
CASSQDGGYTF,TGCGCCAGCAGCCAAGATGGTGGCTACACCTTC,few,11,NA,TRBV4-3,TRBJ1-2
CASMRAGGRNQPQHF,TGTGCCAGTATGCGTGCGGGGGGGCGAAATCAGCCCCAGCATTTT,NA,15,NA,TRBV19,TRBJ1-5